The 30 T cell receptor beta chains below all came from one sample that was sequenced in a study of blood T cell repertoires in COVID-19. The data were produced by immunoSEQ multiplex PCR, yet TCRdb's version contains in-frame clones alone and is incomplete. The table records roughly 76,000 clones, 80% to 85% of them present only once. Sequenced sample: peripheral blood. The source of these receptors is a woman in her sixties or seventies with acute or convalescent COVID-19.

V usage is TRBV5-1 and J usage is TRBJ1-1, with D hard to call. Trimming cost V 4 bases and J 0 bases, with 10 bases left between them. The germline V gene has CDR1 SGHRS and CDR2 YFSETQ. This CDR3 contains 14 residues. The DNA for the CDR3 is TGCGCCAGCAGCACCAGAAGTTTGAACACTGAAGCTTTCTTT. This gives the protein CASSTRSLNTEAFF.

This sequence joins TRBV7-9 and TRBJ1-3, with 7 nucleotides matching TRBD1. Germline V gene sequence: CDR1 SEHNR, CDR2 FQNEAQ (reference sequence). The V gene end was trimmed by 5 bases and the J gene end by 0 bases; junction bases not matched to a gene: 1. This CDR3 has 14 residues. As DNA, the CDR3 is TGTGCCAGCAGCAGGGACAGCTCTGGAAACACCATATATTTT. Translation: CASSRDSSGNTIYF.

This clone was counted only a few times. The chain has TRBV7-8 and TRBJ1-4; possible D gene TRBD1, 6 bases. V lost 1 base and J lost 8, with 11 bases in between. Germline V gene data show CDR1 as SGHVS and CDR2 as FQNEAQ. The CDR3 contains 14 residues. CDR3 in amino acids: CASSLGTVEEKLFF. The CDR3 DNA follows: TGTGCCAGCAGCTTAGGGACAGTCGAGGAAAAACTGTTTTTT.

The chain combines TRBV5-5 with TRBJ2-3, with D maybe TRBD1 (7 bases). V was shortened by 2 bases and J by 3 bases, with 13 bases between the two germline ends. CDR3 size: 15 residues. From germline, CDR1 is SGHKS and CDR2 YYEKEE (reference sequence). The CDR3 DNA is TGTGCCAGCAGCTTTCTACAGGGGAGGACAGATACGCAGTATTTT. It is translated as CASSFLQGRTDTQYF.

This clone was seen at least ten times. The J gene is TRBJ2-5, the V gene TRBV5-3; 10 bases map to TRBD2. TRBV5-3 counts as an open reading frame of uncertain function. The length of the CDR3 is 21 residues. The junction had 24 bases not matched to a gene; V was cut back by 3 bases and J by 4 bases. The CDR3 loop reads CARSYPSGRKHLRGQGETQYF. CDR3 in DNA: TGTGCCAGAAGCTACCCTAGCGGGAGAAAACATTTAAGGGGCCAGGGAGAGACCCAGTACTTC.

The DNA of the CDR3 is TGTGCCAGCAGCATTAAATCCTCCGGGAGCGTGGGCACAGATACGCAGTATTTT. Residues: CASSIKSSGSVGTDTQYF. J is TRBJ2-3 and V is TRBV7-3; possibly TRBD2 for D (6 bases). Germline V gene data show CDR1 as SGHTA and CDR2 as FQGTGA. The V end was cut by 5 bases, the J end by 1 base, with 22 bases between. The CDR3 has 18 residues.

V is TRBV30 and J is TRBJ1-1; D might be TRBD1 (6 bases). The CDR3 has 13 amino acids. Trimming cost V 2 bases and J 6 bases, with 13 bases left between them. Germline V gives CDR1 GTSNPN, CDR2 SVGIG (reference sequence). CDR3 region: CAWSKGTYSEAFF. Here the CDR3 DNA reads TGTGCCTGGAGTAAGGGGACATACTCTGAAGCTTTCTTT.

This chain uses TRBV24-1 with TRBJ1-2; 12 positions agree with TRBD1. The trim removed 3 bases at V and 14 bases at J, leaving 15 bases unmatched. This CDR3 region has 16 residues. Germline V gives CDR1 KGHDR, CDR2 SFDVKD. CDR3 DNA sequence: TGTGCCACCAGTGATAACTCGATAATGGGACAGGGGGCGCTTACCTTC. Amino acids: CATSDNSIMGQGALTF.

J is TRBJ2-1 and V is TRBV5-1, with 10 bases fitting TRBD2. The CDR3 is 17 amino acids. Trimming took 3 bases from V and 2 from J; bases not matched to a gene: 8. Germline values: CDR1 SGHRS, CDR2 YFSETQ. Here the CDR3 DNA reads TGCGCCAGCAGCTCAAACCTACTAGCGGGAACCTACAATGAGCAGTTCTTC. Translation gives CASSSNLLAGTYNEQFF.

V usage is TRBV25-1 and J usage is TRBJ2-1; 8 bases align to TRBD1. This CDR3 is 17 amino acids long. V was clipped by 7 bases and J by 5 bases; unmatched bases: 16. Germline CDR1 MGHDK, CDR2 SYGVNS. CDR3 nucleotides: TGTGCCAGCATGGGGGAATACGACAGGGGCGCCCACAATGAGCAGTTCTTC. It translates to CASMGEYDRGAHNEQFF.

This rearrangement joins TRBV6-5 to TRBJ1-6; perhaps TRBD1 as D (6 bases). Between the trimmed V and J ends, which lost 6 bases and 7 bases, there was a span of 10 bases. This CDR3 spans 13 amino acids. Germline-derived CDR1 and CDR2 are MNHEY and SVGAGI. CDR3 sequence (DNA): TGTGCCAGCAGGCCAGGGGCAAATTCACCCCTCCACTTT. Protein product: CASRPGANSPLHF.

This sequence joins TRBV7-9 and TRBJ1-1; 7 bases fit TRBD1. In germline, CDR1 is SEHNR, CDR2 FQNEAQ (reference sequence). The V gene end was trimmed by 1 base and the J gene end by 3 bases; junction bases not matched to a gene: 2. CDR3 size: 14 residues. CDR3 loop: CASSLGGGYTEAFF. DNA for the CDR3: TGTGCCAGCAGCTTAGGAGGGGGCTACACTGAAGCTTTCTTT.

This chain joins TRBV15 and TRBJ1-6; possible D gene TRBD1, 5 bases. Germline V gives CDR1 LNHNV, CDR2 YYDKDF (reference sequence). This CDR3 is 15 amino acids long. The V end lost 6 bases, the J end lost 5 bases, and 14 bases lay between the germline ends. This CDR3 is CATRVMRTNNSPLHF. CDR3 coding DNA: TGTGCCACCAGGGTAATGCGGACAAATAATTCACCCCTCCACTTT.

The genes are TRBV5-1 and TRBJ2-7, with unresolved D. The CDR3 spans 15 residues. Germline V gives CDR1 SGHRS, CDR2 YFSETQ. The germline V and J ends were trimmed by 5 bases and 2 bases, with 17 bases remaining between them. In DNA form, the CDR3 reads TGCGCCAGCAGTGTCTCTCTACTAACGGCCTACGAGCAGTACTTC. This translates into CASSVSLLTAYEQYF.

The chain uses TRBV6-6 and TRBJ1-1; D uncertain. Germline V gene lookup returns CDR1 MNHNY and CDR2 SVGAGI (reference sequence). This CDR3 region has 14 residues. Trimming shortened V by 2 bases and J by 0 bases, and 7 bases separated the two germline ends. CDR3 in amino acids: CASSYEVMNTEAFF. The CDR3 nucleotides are TGTGCCAGCAGTTACGAGGTGATGAACACTGAAGCTTTCTTT.

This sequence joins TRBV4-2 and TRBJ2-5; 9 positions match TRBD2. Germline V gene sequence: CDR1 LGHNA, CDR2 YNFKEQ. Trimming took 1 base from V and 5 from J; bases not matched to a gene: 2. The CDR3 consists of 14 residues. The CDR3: CASSQVAGDETQYF. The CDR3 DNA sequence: TGTGCCAGCAGCCAAGTAGCGGGAGATGAGACCCAGTACTTC.

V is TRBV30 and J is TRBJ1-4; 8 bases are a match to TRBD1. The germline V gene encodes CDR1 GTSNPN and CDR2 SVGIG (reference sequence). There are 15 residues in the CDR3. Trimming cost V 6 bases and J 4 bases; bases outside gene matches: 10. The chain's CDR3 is CACQRTGKLNEKLFF. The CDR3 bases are TGTGCCTGCCAGCGGACAGGGAAACTTAATGAAAAACTGTTTTTT.

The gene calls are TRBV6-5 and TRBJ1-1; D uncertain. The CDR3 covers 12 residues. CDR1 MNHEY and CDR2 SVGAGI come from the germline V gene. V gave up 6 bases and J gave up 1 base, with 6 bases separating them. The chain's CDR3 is CASRNRNTEAFF. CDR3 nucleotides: TGTGCCAGCAGGAACAGGAACACTGAAGCTTTCTTT.

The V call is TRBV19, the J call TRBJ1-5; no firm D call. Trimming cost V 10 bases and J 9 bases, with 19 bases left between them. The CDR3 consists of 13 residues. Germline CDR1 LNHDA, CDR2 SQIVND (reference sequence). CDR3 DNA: TGTGCCACTACCTCGAGGCATCCGGGGCCCCAGCATTTT. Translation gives CATTSRHPGPQHF.

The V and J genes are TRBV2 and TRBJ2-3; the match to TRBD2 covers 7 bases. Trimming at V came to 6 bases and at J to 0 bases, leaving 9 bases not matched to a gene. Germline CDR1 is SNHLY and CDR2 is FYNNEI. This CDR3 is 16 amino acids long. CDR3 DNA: TGTGCCAGCAGCATACTAGCGAGCTCTAGCACAGATACGCAGTATTTT. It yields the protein CASSILASSSTDTQYF.

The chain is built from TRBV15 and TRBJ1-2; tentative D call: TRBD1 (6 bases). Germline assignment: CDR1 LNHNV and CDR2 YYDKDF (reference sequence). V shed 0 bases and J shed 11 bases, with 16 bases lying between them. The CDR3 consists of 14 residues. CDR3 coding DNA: TGTGCCACCAGCAGAGAACAGGGACTAGGTCGGTACACCTTC. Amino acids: CATSREQGLGRYTF.

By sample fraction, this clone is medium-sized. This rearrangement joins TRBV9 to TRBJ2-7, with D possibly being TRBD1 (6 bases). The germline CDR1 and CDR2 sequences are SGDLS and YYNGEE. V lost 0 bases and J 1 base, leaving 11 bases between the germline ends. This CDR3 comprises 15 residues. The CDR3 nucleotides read TGTGCCAGCAGCGTAGATACGCAGGGGTCCTACGAGCAGTACTTC. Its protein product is CASSVDTQGSYEQYF.

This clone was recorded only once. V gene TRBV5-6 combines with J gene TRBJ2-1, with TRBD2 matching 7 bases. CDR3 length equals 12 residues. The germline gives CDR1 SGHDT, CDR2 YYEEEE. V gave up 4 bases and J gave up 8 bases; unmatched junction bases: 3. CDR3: CASSPGLHEQFF. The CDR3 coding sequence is TGTGCCAGCAGCCCGGGACTACATGAGCAGTTCTTC.

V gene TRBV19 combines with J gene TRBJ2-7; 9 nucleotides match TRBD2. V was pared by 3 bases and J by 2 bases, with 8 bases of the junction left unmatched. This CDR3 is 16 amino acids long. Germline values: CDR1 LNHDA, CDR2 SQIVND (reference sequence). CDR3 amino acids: CASSMGSSGMAYEQYF. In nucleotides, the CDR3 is TGTGCCAGTAGTATGGGATCTAGCGGGATGGCCTACGAGCAGTACTTC.

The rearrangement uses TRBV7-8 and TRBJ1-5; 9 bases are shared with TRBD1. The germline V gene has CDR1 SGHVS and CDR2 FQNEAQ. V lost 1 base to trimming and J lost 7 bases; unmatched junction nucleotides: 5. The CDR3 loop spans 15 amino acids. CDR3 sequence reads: CASSLGDRGRQPQHF. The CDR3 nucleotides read TGTGCCAGCAGCTTAGGAGACAGGGGGAGACAGCCCCAGCATTTT.

The CDR3 loop reads CATSMGPGETQYF. The CDR3 DNA reads TGTGCCACCAGCATGGGTCCGGGGGAGACCCAGTACTTC. The chain has TRBV15 and TRBJ2-5, with D perhaps TRBD2 (5 bases). This CDR3 comprises 13 residues. CDR1 LNHNV and CDR2 YYDKDF come from the germline V gene (reference sequence). V was pared by 4 bases and J by 5 bases, with 11 bases between.

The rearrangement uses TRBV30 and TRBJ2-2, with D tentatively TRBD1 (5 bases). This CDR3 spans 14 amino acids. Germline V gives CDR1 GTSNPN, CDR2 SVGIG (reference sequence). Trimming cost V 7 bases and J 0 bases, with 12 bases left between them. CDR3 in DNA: TGTGCCTCGGACCTGACAGCGAACACCGGGGAGCTGTTTTTT. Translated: CASDLTANTGELFF. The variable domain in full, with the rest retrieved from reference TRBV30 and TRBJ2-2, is SQTIHQWPATLVQPVGSPLSLECTVEGTSNPNLYWYRQAAGRGLQLLFYSVGIGQISSEVPQNLSASRPQDRQFILSSKKLLLSDSGFYLCASDLTANTGELFFGEGSRLTVL.

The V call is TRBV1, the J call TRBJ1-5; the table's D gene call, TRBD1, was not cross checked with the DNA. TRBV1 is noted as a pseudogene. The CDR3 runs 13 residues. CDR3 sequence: CTSSQLGPQPQHF. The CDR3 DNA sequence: TGCACCAGCAGCCAATTGGGGCCGCAGCCCCAGCATTTT.

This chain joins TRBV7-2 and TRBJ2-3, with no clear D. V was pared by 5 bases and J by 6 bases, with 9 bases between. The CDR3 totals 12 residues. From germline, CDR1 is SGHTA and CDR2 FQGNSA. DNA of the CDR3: TGTGCCAGCAGCCGCGGTCGGGATACGCAGTATTTT. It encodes CASSRGRDTQYF. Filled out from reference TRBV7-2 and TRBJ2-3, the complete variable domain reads GAGVSQSPSNKVTEKGKDVELRCDPISGHTALYWYRQSLGQGLEFLIYFQGNSAPDKSGLPSDRFSAERTGGSVSTLTIQRTQQEDSAVYLCASSRGRDTQYFGPGTRLTVL.

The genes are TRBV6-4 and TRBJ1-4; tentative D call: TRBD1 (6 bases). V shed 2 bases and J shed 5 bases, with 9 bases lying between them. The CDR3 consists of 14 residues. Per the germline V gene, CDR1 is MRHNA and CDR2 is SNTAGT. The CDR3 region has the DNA TGTGCCAGCAGTGACCTACAGGGAAATGAAAAACTGTTTTTT. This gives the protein CASSDLQGNEKLFF.